This T cell receptor (beta chain) was observed in a study of T-cell reconstitution after alpha-beta-depleted transplantation in children (dated by TCRdb to about 2016). Regarding the study in general: The study quantitatively tracked T-cell immune reconstitution after TCRalphabeta/CD19-depleted allogeneic hematopoietic cell transplantation in children using TCR repertoire profiling.

V has 3 bases trimmed and J has 4 bases trimmed; junction bases matching no gene number 6. Including the terminal cysteine and phenylalanine, the CDR3 comprises 15 residues. The entry retains the CDR3 DNA only, 45 bases that are in frame from base 1. From a lookup of the germline V gene, CDR1 and CDR2 are SGHRS and YFSETQ. Library preparation employed PCR. The sequencer listed for this sample is Illumina HiSeq 2500. Molecular barcoding was employed in the preparation of TCR libraries, with unique molecular identifiers being used to normalize TCRbeta repertoire quantification. TCRdb handled the public reads itself, with Q25 trimming in fastp and clone calling in MiXCR, and kept productive beta chains. One record per CDR3 amino acid sequence lists the most common genes and DNA. The sample contains about 360,000 distinct CDR3 sequences, 10% to 15% of them found a single time. The ten largest clones represent around 4.5% of the sample.

This clonotype has a count of ten or more. Its antigen has not been determined. The input lacks base qualities; no much larger clone sits a single base away. The chain couples TRBV5-1 to TRBJ1-2, with 10 middle bases fitting TRBD1. The receptor's source is a human donor who donated a stem cell graft to a child with Fanconi anemia. The specimen was PBMCs, collected from the stem cell graft. The base sequence is TGCGCCAGCAGCTCGGGACAGGGGAGTACCTATGGCTACACCTTC. Its product reads: CASSSGQGSTYGYTF.